Listed below are T cell receptor beta chains from one sample, sequenced in a study of PD-1 blockade in classical Hodgkin lymphoma. The table came from immunoSEQ multiplex PCR; TCRdb's copy has only in-frame clones and leaves some out. The sample carries roughly 28,000 clones, 70% recorded once. Sequenced material: peripheral blood mononuclear cells (PBMCs), taken before the second cycle of nivolumab. These receptors were taken from a human donor with classical Hodgkin lymphoma. Each CDR3 is given with its conserved first and last residue. The D gene is left open where the match is weak. Some rows have no size entry. The others give once, few or many, or a class for an expanded clone.

>TRBV6-5|TRBJ1-3|few|NA
TGTGCCAGCAGTCCGGGGAGGGGGGCTGGAAACACCATATATTTT
CASSPGRGAGNTIYF
>TRBV6-5|TRBJ2-1|NA|TRBD2
TGTGCCAGCAGTTACCTAGCGGGGGGATCCTACAATGAGCAGTTCTTC
CASSYLAGGSYNEQFF
>TRBV14|TRBJ2-7|NA|NA
TGTGCCAGCAGCCAAGGGGGAGGTGCGCAGTACTTC
CASSQGGGAQYF
>TRBV4-3|TRBJ1-6|NA|NA
TGCGCCAGCAGCCAATTGCCTCTTAGACCACCCCTCCACTTT
CASSQLPLRPPLHF
>TRBV19|TRBJ2-4|NA|NA
TGTGCCAGTAGCTATATAGCCAAAAACATTCAGTACTTC
CASSYIAKNIQYF
>TRBV19|TRBJ1-6|few|NA
TGTGCCAGTACCGCTCTGGTAGGATCACCCCTCCACTTT
CASTALVGSPLHF
>TRBV5-4|TRBJ1-2|NA|NA
TGTGCCAGCAGCTTGGTTGGACTTAGCTACACCTTC
CASSLVGLSYTF
>TRBV7-3|TRBJ2-7|NA|TRBD2
TGTGCCAGCAGCTTAGCGGGAGGGCCCCACGAGCAGTACTTC
CASSLAGGPHEQYF
>TRBV4-3|TRBJ1-2|NA|NA
TGCGCCAGCAGCCAAGTAAAGGGGGTGAGGGGACCCCATATTGGCTACACCTTC
CASSQVKGVRGPHIGYTF
>TRBV18|TRBJ1-3|NA|NA
TGTGCCAGCTCATTAACTAAGGACAGTCCTTCTGGAAACACCATATATTTT
CASSLTKDSPSGNTIYF
>TRBV2|TRBJ1-5|NA|NA
TGTGCCAGCAGTGAAAGACCGATGAGCAATCAGCCCCAGCATTTT
CASSERPMSNQPQHF
>TRBV2|TRBJ1-5|few|NA
TGTGCCAGCACCGTTGGGGAGGGAGGACAGCCCCAGCATTTT
CASTVGEGGQPQHF
>TRBV13|TRBJ1-1|NA|TRBD1
TGTGCCAGCAGCCCAACGTCGACAGGGCGAACTGAAGCTTTCTTT
CASSPTSTGRTEAFF
>TRBV7-9|TRBJ2-2|NA|TRBD1
TGTGCCAGCAGCCGAATCCAGGGGGCTGACACCGGGGAGCTGTTTTTT
CASSRIQGADTGELFF
>TRBV2|TRBJ2-1|NA|NA
TGTGCCAGCAGTCCCCTAGCCAGCTCCTACAATGAGCAGTTCTTC
CASSPLASSYNEQFF
>TRBV30|TRBJ1-1|NA|NA
TGTGCCTGGTCTCTCGGTTTGAACACTGAAGCTTTCTTT
CAWSLGLNTEAFF
>TRBV27|TRBJ2-7|few|TRBD1
TGTGCCAGCAGTCCGCTCGGGACAGGGGCCCTCTACGAGCAGTACTTC
CASSPLGTGALYEQYF
>TRBV7-2|TRBJ1-2|NA|TRBD1
TGTGCCAGCAGCTTAAGTCCTCACAGGGGAAGTAACTATGGCTACACCTTC
CASSLSPHRGSNYGYTF
>TRBV6-5|TRBJ1-2|NA|TRBD1
TGTGCCAGCAGTTTCCCAGGGGGTTGGTACGGCTACACCTTC
CASSFPGGWYGYTF
>TRBV6-6|TRBJ2-1|NA|NA
TGTGCCAGCAGCGAGGGCGGAAACAATGAGCAGTTCTTC
CASSEGGNNEQFF
>TRBV10-3|TRBJ2-7|NA|NA
TGTGCCATCAGCGGGGGCAGGACCGCCGACGAGCAGTACTTC
CAISGGRTADEQYF
>TRBV4-3|TRBJ2-7|NA|TRBD2
TGCGCCAGCAGCTTAAAGCGCGGGGGAGCCGAGCAGTACTTC
CASSLKRGGAEQYF
>TRBV5-6|TRBJ2-6|few|NA
TGTGCCAGCAGGTCGGGACCTAACCTACTCTCTGGGGCCAACGTCCTGACTTTC
CASRSGPNLLSGANVLTF
>TRBV19|TRBJ2-1|NA|NA
TGTGCCAGTAGGCCCACTCGGGGTTGGACCTACAATGAGCAGTTCTTC
CASRPTRGWTYNEQFF
>TRBV6-1|TRBJ1-2|few|NA
TGTGCCAGCAGTGCCAAACGGGGGTGGCTTGGCTACACCTTC
CASSAKRGWLGYTF
>TRBV10-2|TRBJ1-6|NA|NA
TGCGCCAGCAAGGGGCTCCCGAATTCACCCCTCCACTTT
CASKGLPNSPLHF
>TRBV2|TRBJ2-1|few|NA
TGTGCCAGCAGCATCTCCCAAGAATACAATGAGCAGTTCTTC
CASSISQEYNEQFF
>TRBV19|TRBJ1-3|NA|NA
TGTGCCAGTGGGGGATGGGAGCGCTCTGGAAACACCATATATTTT
CASGGWERSGNTIYF
>TRBV19|TRBJ1-5|NA|NA
TGTGCCAGTAGAGGGCAGGCTACGAGGGTCAATCAGCCCCAGCATTTT
CASRGQATRVNQPQHF
>TRBV19|TRBJ1-2|NA|NA
TGTGCCAGTAGTATGCTGAGTTACTATGGCTACACCTTC
CASSMLSYYGYTF
>TRBV30|TRBJ2-5|NA|NA
TGTGCCTGGAAGGGGGAGACCCAGTACTTC
CAWKGETQYF
>TRBV7-2|TRBJ2-6|once|NA
TGTGCCAGCAGCTATCAGTCAGGCCAGACTGGGGCCAACGTCCTGACTTTC
CASSYQSGQTGANVLTF
>TRBV6-5|TRBJ2-7|NA|NA
TGTGCCAGCAGTTACACCCCCGACAGCTATTACGAGCAGTACTTC
CASSYTPDSYYEQYF
>TRBV5-4|TRBJ1-6|few|TRBD1
TGTGCCAGCAGCTTGGGGACAGGGGATGTAGGTTCACCCCTCCACTTT
CASSLGTGDVGSPLHF
>TRBV27|TRBJ1-5|NA|NA
TGTGCCAGCAGTTTTACGGGAAATCAGCCCCAGCATTTT
CASSFTGNQPQHF
>TRBV5-4|TRBJ1-3|NA|NA
TGTGCCAGCAGCTTCAAGCCAGGGAAGTCTGGAAACACCATATATTTT
CASSFKPGKSGNTIYF
>TRBV6-5|TRBJ1-1|NA|NA
TGTGCCAGCAGTCGCCGGGACCCACGAACTGAAGCTTTCTTT
CASSRRDPRTEAFF
>TRBV4-3|TRBJ1-3|NA|TRBD1
TGCGCCAGCAGCCAAGGGACAGGGTTCGGAAACACCATATATTTT
CASSQGTGFGNTIYF